A selection of T cell receptor beta chains follows, all from one sample in a study of response to subunit inactivated influenza vaccine. In TCRdb, the RT-PCR reads were re-called with MiXCR into one record per CDR3 protein. Of 650,000 to 800,000 distinct CDR3 sequences listed, around 20% are singletons. The sequences come from PBMCs from blood, collected around 5 days after vaccination. The receptors were gathered from a man over 45 who received an inactivated influenza vaccine. The CDR3 runs from the conserved cysteine through the conserved F or W. The order of the fields is J gene, V gene, CDR3 protein.

TRBJ1-2,TRBV9,CASSVDPGMSYGYTF
TRBJ2-3,TRBV5-1,CASSLSRAGTDTQYF
TRBJ2-3,TRBV7-3,CASSLMPSTDTQYF
TRBJ2-1,TRBV4-1,CASSQVDRDYNEQFF
TRBJ2-3,TRBV5-6,CASSSLGTSGVGRTDTQYF
TRBJ2-1,TRBV20-1,CSVGVAGSYNEQFF
TRBJ2-3,TRBV12-3/TRBV12-4,CASSFGGAPTDTQYF
TRBJ2-3,TRBV5-1,CASSLAAGGSGTDTQYF
TRBJ2-7,TRBV4-2,CASSQEWTGSSYEQYF
TRBJ2-6,TRBV25-1,CASSPLGLADHQADSGANVLTF
TRBJ1-1,TRBV20-1,CSARDGASMNTEAFF
TRBJ2-3,TRBV6-5,CASSYIFSGKSTDTQYF
TRBJ2-1,TRBV25-1,CASSEYSGSVSSYNEQFF
TRBJ2-1,TRBV27,CASSYIRTGGWNEQFF
TRBJ2-7,TRBV29-1,CSVRDTYEQYF
TRBJ2-1,TRBV4-3,CASSQDRGKMANEQFF
TRBJ2-3,TRBV4-3,CASSQDLEGTGTDTQYF
TRBJ2-3,TRBV14,CASSQELGRSTQYF
TRBJ2-3,TRBV27,CASSFVSGDHTDTQYF
TRBJ2-7,TRBV12-3/TRBV12-4,CASSQGYSYEQYF
TRBJ1-6,TRBV20-1,CSTGRANSPLHF
TRBJ2-3,TRBV5-1,CASSLALRSTDTQYF
TRBJ2-3,TRBV30,CAWSVSRVTDTQYF
TRBJ2-6,TRBV5-5,CASTDRGSGANVLTF
TRBJ1-1,TRBV12-3/TRBV12-4,CASSLGENTEAFF
TRBJ1-5,TRBV12-3/TRBV12-4,CASSVDRDVHQPQHF
TRBJ2-7,TRBV7-2,CASRRAGTGSYEQYF
TRBJ2-5,TRBV4-1,CASSPSRGLAGETQYF
TRBJ2-3,TRBV5-6,CASSAPLRDLDTQYF
TRBJ2-2,TRBV6-1,CASSRGQGSNTGELFF
TRBJ1-1,TRBV28,CASSPHPDEAFF
TRBJ2-3,TRBV20-1,CSAEITGREVGTQYF
TRBJ1-1,TRBV29-1,CSVDQVLNTEAFF
TRBJ2-3,TRBV5-1,CASQRIAGVDTQYF
TRBJ2-2,TRBV12-3/TRBV12-4,CASSLVPGLNTGELFF
TRBJ2-1,TRBV7-2,CASGEGPIDEQFF
TRBJ2-7,TRBV27,CASSLAGDRDLSYEQYF
TRBJ1-2,TRBV7-9,CASSFNPGQNYGYTF
TRBJ2-3,TRBV20-1,CSARDLNGPRDTQYF
TRBJ2-7,TRBV12-3/TRBV12-4,CASSKPGLATFEQYF
TRBJ2-3,TRBV5-1,CASSGDSYTDTQYF
TRBJ1-3,TRBV7-8,CASSLARYAAGNTIYF